This T cell receptor beta chain was identified in a study of T cells in Graves' hyperthyroidism and ophthalmopathy (dated by TCRdb to about 2019). Study-level background: Peripheral blood was collected at initial diagnosis, before any treatment. A discovery cohort of about a hundred patients, roughly 45 with Graves' ophthalmopathy and over 55 with stable Graves' hyperthyroidism, was used to find distinguishing TCR V-J signatures. Prospective prediction of ophthalmopathy was tested in an independent validation cohort of 18 to 20 hyperthyroidism patients and 17 patients who later progressed to ophthalmopathy. The 90 to 100 discovery patients were randomly divided into training and test sets at a 7:3 ratio. In addition, the study compared T-cell repertoires in thyroid tissue and in blood from five to seven Graves' hyperthyroidism patients. Following sampling, methimazole starting at 30 mg daily was given to hyperthyroidism patients, and high-dose intravenous methylprednisolone was given to ophthalmopathy patients. According to the paper, TCR Vbeta CDR3 sequencing was carried out on roughly 130 peripheral blood samples, which came from fewer than 50 ophthalmopathy, 80 or so hyperthyroidism and roughly 17 progressor patients.

Study-wide conclusions, independent of this receptor: Blood samples also contained most of the expanded thyroid clonotypes (frequency above 0.001), which suggests that blood repertoires may reflect thyroid immune responses. In validation, the model predicted progression to ophthalmopathy a median of 6.5 months before onset, with around 70% sensitivity and about 72% specificity. A model built on a 13 V-J signature distinguished ophthalmopathy from stable hyperthyroidism, reaching roughly 88% sensitivity and 81.08% specificity in cross-validation and 80%/75% in testing. No statistical method was used to set the sample size in advance, and investigators knew the group allocation.

The TCR beta CDR3 regions were amplified from RNA transcripts. The TCR CDR3 was subjected to a first round of RT-PCR using the HTBI primer set and the Qiagen OneStep RT-PCR kit. The libraries were constructed in a second round of multiplex PCR and then size-selected and purified. Sequencing of the libraries was done on an Illumina HiSeq2000 using paired-end 100 bp reads. For the original study's pipeline: Raw data were processed with SOAPnuke, discarding reads with adapters, uncalled bases, mean Phred below 15, or no exact constant-primer or identifier match. COPE v1.2.5 was used to merge high-quality paired reads, and clonotypes were defined as unique nucleotide sequences. MiTCR v1.1 was used to align the clonotypes against IMGT TRBV, TRBD and TRBJ reference segments. The analysis was restricted to V-J combinations with a frequency above 0.0001, which together covered 99% to 99.2% of the repertoires. A TCS score was defined as the ratio between F50 (clonal expansion) and ExV (chaos), using BLOSUM62-based TCRdist between CDR3 peptides within each V-J. Welch's t-statistics and random forest reduced 500 to 550 V-J features to 13, which were used in a naive Bayes classifier (R e1071). Clones were called with MiXCR by TCRdb after fastp trimmed the public reads at Q25, and only in-frame beta chains were retained. Every CDR3 protein is listed once, alongside the most common genes and DNA of its rows. None of the V and J calls come from the authors' own analysis; TCRdb made them. This sample gives approximately 630,000 distinct CDR3 sequences in total; 15% to 20% of them show up just once. The ten largest clones add up to approximately 3.8% of the sample.

Graves' hyperthyroidism was defined as stable when no progression to ophthalmopathy occurred over 18 months of follow-up. The hyperthyroidism patients were between 18 and 65 years old and newly diagnosed, with a disease duration of less than 2 months. Exclusion was applied to patients with uncontrolled infections, other autoimmune diseases, pregnancy or lactation. Clinical symptoms, serum thyroxine and TRAb, thyroid ultrasound, and orbital computed tomography formed the basis for the diagnoses. PBMCs were separated from roughly 10 ml of fresh peripheral blood using Ficoll-Paque density gradient centrifugation. Trizol reagent was used to extract total RNA, and RNA quality was then checked on an Agilent 2100 Bioanalyzer. Spanning cysteine to phenylalanine, the CDR3 consists of 13 amino acids. The retained sequence is limited to the CDR3, 39 bases, with the frame set at the first base. According to the germline V gene, CDR1 reads MNHNS and CDR2 reads SASEGT. V sheds 8 bases and J sheds 0 bases, leaving 8 bases between their ends.

This clonotype has only a few counts. The specificity of this receptor is unknown. No per-base quality is available; no much larger clone lies one base away. This chain is built from TRBV6-1 and TRBJ1-5; the D gene is possibly TRBD1, with 5 bases matching. The sequenced sample was blood. The receptor's source is a woman younger than 45 with Graves' hyperthyroidism. The CDR3 loop reads CASADTSNQPQHF. Read as DNA, the sequence is TGTGCCAGCGCGGACACTAGCAATCAGCCCCAGCATTTT.